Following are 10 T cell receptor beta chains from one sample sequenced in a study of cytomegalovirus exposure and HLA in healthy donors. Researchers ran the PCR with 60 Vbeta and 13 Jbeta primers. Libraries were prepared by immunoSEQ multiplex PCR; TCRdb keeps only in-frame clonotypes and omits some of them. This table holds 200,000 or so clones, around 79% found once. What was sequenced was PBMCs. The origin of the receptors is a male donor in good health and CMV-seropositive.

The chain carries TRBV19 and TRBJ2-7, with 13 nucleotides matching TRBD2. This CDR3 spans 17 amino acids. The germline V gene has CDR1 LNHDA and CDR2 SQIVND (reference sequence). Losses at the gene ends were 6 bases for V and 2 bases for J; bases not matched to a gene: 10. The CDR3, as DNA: TGTGCCAGTAGCATTCACGGACTAGCGGGGGATACCTACGAGCAGTACTTC. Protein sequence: CASSIHGLAGDTYEQYF.

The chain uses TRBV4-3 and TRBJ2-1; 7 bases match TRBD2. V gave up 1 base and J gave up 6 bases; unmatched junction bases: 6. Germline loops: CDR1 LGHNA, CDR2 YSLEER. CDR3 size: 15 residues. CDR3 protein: CASSQVKASGNEQFF. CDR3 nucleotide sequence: TGCGCCAGCAGCCAAGTCAAGGCTAGCGGCAATGAGCAGTTCTTC.

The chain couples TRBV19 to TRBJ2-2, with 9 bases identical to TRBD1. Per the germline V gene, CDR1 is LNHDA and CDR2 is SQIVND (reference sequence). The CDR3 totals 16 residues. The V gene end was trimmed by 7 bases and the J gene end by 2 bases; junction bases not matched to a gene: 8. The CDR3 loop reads CASNPGTGTNTGELFF. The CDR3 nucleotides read TGTGCCAGTAACCCCGGGACAGGGACAAACACCGGGGAGCTGTTTTTT. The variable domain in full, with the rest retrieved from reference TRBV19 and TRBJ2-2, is DGGITQSPKYLFRKEGQNVTLSCEQNLNHDAMYWYRQDPGQGLRLIYYSQIVNDFQKGDIAEGYSVSREKKESFPLTVTSAQKNPTAFYLCASNPGTGTNTGELFFGEGSRLTVL.

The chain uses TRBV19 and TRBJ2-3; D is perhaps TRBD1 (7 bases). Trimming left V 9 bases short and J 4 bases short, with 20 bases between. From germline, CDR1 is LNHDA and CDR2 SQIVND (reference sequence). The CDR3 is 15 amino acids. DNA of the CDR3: TGTGCCAGCGTAGAGGCGGGACAGTCCCCAGATACGCAGTATTTT. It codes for CASVEAGQSPDTQYF.

CDR3 sequence reads: CASSRGAPGNGYTF. The DNA for the CDR3 is TGTGCCAGCAGTCGGGGGGCACCCGGAAATGGCTACACCTTC. This rearrangement joins TRBV6-1 to TRBJ1-2, with a possible D match to TRBD1 (6 bases). V gave up 5 bases and J gave up 6 bases, with 16 bases separating them. Germline lookup yields CDR1 MNHNS and CDR2 SASEGT. The CDR3 loop spans 14 amino acids.

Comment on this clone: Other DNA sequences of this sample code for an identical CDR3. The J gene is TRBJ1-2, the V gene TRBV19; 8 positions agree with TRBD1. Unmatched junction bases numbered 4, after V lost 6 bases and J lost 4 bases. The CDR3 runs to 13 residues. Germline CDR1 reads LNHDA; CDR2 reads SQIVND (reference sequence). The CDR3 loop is CASRDRVPYGYTF. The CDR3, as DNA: TGTGCCAGTAGGGACAGGGTCCCCTATGGCTACACCTTC.

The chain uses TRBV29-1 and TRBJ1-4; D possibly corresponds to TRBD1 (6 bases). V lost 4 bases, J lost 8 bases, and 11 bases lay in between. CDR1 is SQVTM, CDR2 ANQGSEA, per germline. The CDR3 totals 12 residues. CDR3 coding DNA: TGCAGCGTTGCCGCCACAGGGGAAAAACTGTTTTTT. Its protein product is CSVAATGEKLFF.

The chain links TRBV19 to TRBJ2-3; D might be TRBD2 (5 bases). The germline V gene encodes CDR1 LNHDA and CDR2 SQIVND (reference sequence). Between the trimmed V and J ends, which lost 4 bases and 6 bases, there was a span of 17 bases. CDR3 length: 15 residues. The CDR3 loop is CASSRSGGPSDTQYF. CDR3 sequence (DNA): TGTGCCAGTAGTAGGTCCGGAGGCCCCTCGGATACGCAGTATTTT.

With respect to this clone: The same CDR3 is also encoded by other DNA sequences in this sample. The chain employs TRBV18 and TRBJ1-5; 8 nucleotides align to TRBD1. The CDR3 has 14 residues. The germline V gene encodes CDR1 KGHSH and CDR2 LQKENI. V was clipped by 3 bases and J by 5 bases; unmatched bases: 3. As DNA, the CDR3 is TGTGCCAGCTCACCCCTACAGGGGGATCAGCCCCAGCATTTT. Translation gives CASSPLQGDQPQHF.

The CDR3 DNA reads as TGTGCCAGCAGCTTGACAGGGGTCACTGAAGCTTTCTTT. The encoded protein is CASSLTGVTEAFF. The chain joins TRBV7-9 to TRBJ1-1; 8 bases align to TRBD1. The CDR3 totals 13 residues. Germline V gene lookup returns CDR1 SEHNR and CDR2 FQNEAQ (reference sequence). Trimming took 3 bases from V and 4 from J; bases not matched to a gene: 1.